This T cell receptor beta chain was identified during a study of early T cells in non-severe SARS-CoV-2 infection. This clonotype was recorded a few times. TCRdb fed the 5' RACE reads into MiXCR, producing one record per CDR3 protein. The table includes fewer than 85,000 distinct CDR3 sequences, around 10% detected once. This TCR was recovered from an adult who was a healthcare worker with PCR-confirmed SARS-CoV-2 infection or an uninfected control (not recorded which). Specimen: whole blood, collected at baseline.

The CDR3 DNA sequence: TGTGCCAGCAGTCTTCAGCTCAATCCGCAGTATTTT. Translating gives CASSLQLNPQYF. The V call is TRBV6-2 or TRBV6-3, the J call TRBJ2-3; D gene unclear. The CDR3 runs 12 residues. The V gene's germline CDR1 is MNHEY and CDR2 SVGEGT. With 5 bases removed from V and 10 bases from J, the gap between germline ends came to 13 bases.